These T cell receptor beta chains were read from a single sample in a study of blood T cell repertoires in COVID-19. The assay was immunoSEQ multiplex PCR, and TCRdb's table has in-frame clones only and misses some. The table lists a few hundred thousand clones, less than 90% of them singletons. Specimen: PBMCs or T cells enriched from blood (not recorded which). The source of these receptors is a woman aged 45-65 years who had recovered from COVID-19. CDR3s leave out the opening cysteine and the closing phenylalanine or tryptophan. Clone size is stated in some rows and not others, as once, few, many or a class when expanded.

.,12,TRBJ1-5,TRBV19,ASGTGTGSQPQH
.,13,TRBJ1-2,TRBV9,ASSVGASSPMGYT
.,14,TRBJ2-2,TRBV4-1,ASSHGLAANTGELF
.,11,TRBJ1-5,TRBV19,ATRGRGNQPQH
.,14,TRBJ1-1,TRBV20-1,SASRRLGGWNTEAF
.,13,TRBJ2-7,TRBV9,ASSVGLAGVYEQY
many,13,TRBJ1-5,TRBV4-3,ASSQDTGGGQPQH
.,11,TRBJ1-6,TRBV7-2,ASSLVLNSPLH
once,12,TRBJ2-2,TRBV3-1/TRBV3-2,ASNQRASTGELF
.,11,TRBJ1-4,TRBV10-3,ATLRSVNEKLF
few,10,TRBJ2-2,TRBV30,AWTGYTGELF
.,13,TRBJ2-7,TRBV28,ASSSAGTGGYEQY
.,13,TRBJ1-2,TRBV3-1/TRBV3-2,ASSPTGGLFYGYT
.,12,TRBJ2-7,TRBV6-5,ASSGGGAAYEQY
.,15,TRBJ2-3,TRBV7-2,ASSSKLAGAGTDTQY
once,13,TRBJ1-1,TRBV19,ASSRSDRAKTEAF
.,12,TRBJ1-5,TRBV10-1,ASTPLGPNQPQH
once,14,TRBJ1-2,TRBV9,ASSPQPTGSGYGYT
.,13,TRBJ2-3,TRBV24-1,ATSRGTGVTDTQY
.,13,TRBJ1-2,TRBV4-1,ASSQDRQGYYGYT
.,13,TRBJ1-1,TRBV11-3,ASSFGTGRYTEAF
.,14,TRBJ2-1,TRBV7-6,ASSSQGRGSYNEQF
.,12,TRBJ1-1,TRBV11-3,ASTPRPGNTEAF
.,11,TRBJ2-5,TRBV12-3/TRBV12-4,ASRLSPGKTQY
once,13,TRBJ1-4,TRBV28,ASSLAGANNEKLF
.,12,TRBJ1-2,TRBV6-5,ASSPNRGNYGYT
.,10,TRBJ1-2,TRBV3-1/TRBV3-2,ASSRQQNGYT
few,11,TRBJ2-7,TRBV7-2,ASSLVQGQSWD
.,14,TRBJ2-2,TRBV7-9,ASSPQGTLGTGELF
.,11,TRBJ2-3,TRBV7-6,ASSLAMDSTQY
.,16,TRBJ2-1,TRBV14,ASSQDGPLAGVANEQF
.,12,TRBJ1-2,TRBV6-6,ASSPWSGNYGYT
.,11,TRBJ1-4,TRBV30,AWSRGANEKLF
.,12,TRBJ1-2,TRBV7-9,ASSSSGVYYGYT
.,14,TRBJ1-1,TRBV5-6,ASSLGVRGRNTEAF